The 4 T cell receptor beta chains listed next were all sequenced from one sample in a study of shared clonotypes between healthy human individuals. Produced via immunoSEQ multiplex PCR; TCRdb's table is partial and in-frame only. The sample holds over 1.4 million clones, roughly 97% seen once. The sequencing sample was made of naive CD4+ T cells sorted from blood. The subset: CD45RA+ positively selected. The source of these receptors is a man aged 25 to 40 in good health.

This clone was counted only a few times. The chain joins TRBV6-1 to TRBJ2-7; the D gene could be TRBD1 or TRBD2 (6 bases each). Germline assignment: CDR1 MNHNS and CDR2 SASEGT. The V gene lost 6 bases and the J gene lost 3 bases, with 18 bases spanning the gap. The CDR3 has 15 amino acids. This CDR3 is CASRDYRDTFYEQYF. CDR3 DNA sequence: TGTGCCAGCAGGGACTACCGGGACACGTTCTACGAGCAGTACTTC.

This chain joins TRBV27 and TRBJ2-6, with D hard to call. The CDR3 has 13 amino acids. Trimming took off 8 bases at V and 3 bases at J, with 8 bases between the two ends. Per germline, CDR1 MNHEY and CDR2 SMNVEV (reference sequence). CDR3 loop: CASGFVGANVLTF. The CDR3 coding sequence is TGTGCCAGCGGGTTTGTTGGGGCCAACGTCCTGACTTTC.

The rearrangement uses TRBV27 and TRBJ1-1; 8 bases align to TRBD1. Germline V gene lookup returns CDR1 MNHEY and CDR2 SMNVEV (reference sequence). The CDR3 has 16 residues. V lost 1 base and J lost 3; bases outside the gene matches: 7. The chain's CDR3 is CASSLFRGLPDTEAFF. CDR3 nucleotide sequence: TGTGCCAGCAGTTTATTCAGGGGGCTACCCGACACTGAAGCTTTCTTT.

The chain recombines TRBV6-5 with TRBJ2-2, with D possibly being TRBD1 or TRBD2 (6 bases each). Germline-derived CDR1 and CDR2 are MNHEY and SVGAGI. The CDR3 runs 14 residues. Trimming shortened V by 6 bases and J by 6 bases, and 14 bases separated the two germline ends. The CDR3, as DNA: TGTGCCAGCAGCCGAGGGGGGTTGGCCGGGGAGCTGTTTTTT. Protein: CASSRGGLAGELFF.